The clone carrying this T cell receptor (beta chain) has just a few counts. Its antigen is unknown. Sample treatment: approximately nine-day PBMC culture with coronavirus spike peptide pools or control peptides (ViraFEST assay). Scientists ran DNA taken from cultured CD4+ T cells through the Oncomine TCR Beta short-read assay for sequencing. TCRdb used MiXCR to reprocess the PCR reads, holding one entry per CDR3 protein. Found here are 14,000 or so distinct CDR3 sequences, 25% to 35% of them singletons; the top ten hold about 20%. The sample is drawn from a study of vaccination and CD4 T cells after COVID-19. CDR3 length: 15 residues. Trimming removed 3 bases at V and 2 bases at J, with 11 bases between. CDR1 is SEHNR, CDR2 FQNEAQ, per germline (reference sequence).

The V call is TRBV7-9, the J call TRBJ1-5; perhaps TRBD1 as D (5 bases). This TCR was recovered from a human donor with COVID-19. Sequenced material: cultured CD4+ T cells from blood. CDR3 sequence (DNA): TGTGCCAGCAGCTTGGGGGTCCAGGGCAATCAGCCCCAGCATTTT. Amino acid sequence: CASSLGVQGNQPQHF.